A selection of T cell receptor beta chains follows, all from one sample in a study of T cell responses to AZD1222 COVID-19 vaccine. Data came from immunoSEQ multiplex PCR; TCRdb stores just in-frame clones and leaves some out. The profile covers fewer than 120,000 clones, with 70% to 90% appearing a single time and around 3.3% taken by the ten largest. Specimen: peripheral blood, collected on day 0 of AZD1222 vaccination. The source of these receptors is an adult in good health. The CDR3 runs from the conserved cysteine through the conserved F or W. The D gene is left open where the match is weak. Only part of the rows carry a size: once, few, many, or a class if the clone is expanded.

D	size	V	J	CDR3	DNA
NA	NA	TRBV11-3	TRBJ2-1	CASSLGGGSYNEQFF	TGTGCCAGCAGCTTAGGAGGCGGTTCCTACAATGAGCAGTTCTTC
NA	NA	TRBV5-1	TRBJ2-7	CASSGGGGAAYEQYF	TGCGCCAGCAGCGGGGGTGGTGGGGCCGCCTACGAGCAGTACTTC
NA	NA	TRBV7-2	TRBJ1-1	CASSLAGGVWSEAFF	TGTGCCAGCAGCTTAGCAGGCGGGGTGTGGTCTGAAGCTTTCTTT
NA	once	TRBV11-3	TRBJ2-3	CASSFTKDTQYF	TGTGCCAGCAGCTTTACAAAGGATACGCAGTATTTT
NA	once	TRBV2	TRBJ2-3	CASIPRLHSDTQYF	TGTGCCAGCATCCCACGACTGCATTCTGATACGCAGTATTTT
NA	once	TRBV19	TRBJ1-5	CASSMSSNQPQHF	TGTGCCAGTAGTATGAGCAGCAATCAGCCCCAGCATTTT
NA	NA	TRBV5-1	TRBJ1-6	CASSPNAGADSPLHF	TGCGCCAGCAGCCCAAACGCAGGGGCAGATTCACCCCTCCACTTT
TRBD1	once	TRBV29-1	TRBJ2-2	CSVDRGLGTGELFF	TGCAGCGTGGACAGGGGTCTCGGCACCGGGGAGCTGTTTTTT
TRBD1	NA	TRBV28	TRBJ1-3	CASTHNPGTGGFSGNTIYF	TGTGCCAGCACCCATAACCCCGGGACAGGGGGTTTCTCTGGAAACACCATATATTTT
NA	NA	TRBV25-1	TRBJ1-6	CASSGLGRSPLHF	TGTGCCAGCAGTGGGCTGGGACGATCACCCCTCCACTTT
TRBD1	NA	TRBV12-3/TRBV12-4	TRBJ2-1	CASRDRPGNEQFF	TGTGCCAGCAGGGACAGGCCTGGGAATGAGCAGTTCTTC
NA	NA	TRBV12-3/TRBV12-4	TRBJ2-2	CASSLYSTGELFF	TGTGCCAGCAGTTTATACAGCACCGGGGAGCTGTTTTTT
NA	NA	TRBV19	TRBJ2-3	CASIGEYTDTQYF	TGTGCCAGTATCGGAGAGTACACAGATACGCAGTATTTT
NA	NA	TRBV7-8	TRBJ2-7	CASSLGPPRSEQYF	TGTGCCAGCAGCTTAGGACCTCCCAGGAGCGAGCAGTACTTC
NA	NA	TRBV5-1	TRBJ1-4	CASSSLGQPNEKLFF	TGCGCCAGCAGCTCCCTAGGGCAACCTAATGAAAAACTGTTTTTT
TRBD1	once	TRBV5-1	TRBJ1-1	CASSPGQGVKHTEAFF	TGCGCCAGCAGCCCCGGACAGGGGGTTAAACACACTGAAGCTTTCTTT
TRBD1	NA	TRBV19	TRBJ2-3	CASSSANSGGGGWSDTQYF	TGTGCCAGTAGTAGTGCCAACTCAGGGGGCGGAGGTTGGTCAGATACGCAGTATTTT